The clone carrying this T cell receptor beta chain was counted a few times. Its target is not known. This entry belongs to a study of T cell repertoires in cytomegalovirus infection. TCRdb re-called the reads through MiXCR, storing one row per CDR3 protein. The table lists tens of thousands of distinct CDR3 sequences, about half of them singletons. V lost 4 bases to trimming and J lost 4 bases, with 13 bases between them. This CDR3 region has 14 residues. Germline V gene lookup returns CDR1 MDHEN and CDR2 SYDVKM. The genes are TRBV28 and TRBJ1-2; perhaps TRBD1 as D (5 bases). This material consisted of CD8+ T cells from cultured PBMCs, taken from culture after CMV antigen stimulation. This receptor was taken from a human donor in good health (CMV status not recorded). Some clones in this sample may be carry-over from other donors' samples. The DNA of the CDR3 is TGTGCCAGCAGTTACCCGGGGAGGGGCTATGGCTACACCTTC. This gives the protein CASSYPGRGYGYTF.